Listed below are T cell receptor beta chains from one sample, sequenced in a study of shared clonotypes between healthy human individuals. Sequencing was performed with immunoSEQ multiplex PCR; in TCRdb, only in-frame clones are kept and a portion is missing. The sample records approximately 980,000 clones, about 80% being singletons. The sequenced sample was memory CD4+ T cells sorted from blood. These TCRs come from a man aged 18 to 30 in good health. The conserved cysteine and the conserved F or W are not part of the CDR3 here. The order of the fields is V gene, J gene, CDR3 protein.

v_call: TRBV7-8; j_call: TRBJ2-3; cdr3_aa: ASSLVMGQGSTDTQY
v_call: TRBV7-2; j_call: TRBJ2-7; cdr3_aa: ASSLGGLAGSYEQY
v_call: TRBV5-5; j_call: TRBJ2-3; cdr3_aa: ASSPGRTTSTDTQY
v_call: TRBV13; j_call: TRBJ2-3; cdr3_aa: ASSLGRGAARTDTQY
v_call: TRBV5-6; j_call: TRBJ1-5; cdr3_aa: ASSFRKGGYSNQPQH
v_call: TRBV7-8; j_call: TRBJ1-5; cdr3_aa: ASSLGREKGYEPQH
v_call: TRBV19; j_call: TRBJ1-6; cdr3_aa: ASSSSGTGNSPLH
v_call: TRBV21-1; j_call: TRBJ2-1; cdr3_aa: ASSAQANNEQF
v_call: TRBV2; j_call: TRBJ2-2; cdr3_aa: ASSSFPTGELF
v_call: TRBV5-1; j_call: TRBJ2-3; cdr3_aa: ASSLRGVSTDTQY
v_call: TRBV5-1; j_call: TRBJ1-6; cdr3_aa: ASRDRVGANSPLH
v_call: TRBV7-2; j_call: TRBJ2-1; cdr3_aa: ASSSRSGSGNEQF
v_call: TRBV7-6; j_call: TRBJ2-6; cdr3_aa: ASSPWVGTGANVLT
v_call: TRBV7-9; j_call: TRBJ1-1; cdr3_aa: ASSPSRDTEAF
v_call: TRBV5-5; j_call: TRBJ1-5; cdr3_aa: ASSLRGSGQPQH
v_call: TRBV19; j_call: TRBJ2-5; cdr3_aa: ASSINPTSGFGGETQY
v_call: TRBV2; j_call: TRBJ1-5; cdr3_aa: ASSGGINQPQH
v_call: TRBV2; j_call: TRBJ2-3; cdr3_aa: ASSGIWAGANTDTQY
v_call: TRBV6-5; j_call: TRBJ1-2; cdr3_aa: ASRDREQGDGYT
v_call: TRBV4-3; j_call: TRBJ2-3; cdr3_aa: ASSARGLTTDTQY
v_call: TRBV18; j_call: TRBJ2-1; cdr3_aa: ASSPGGGVYNEQF
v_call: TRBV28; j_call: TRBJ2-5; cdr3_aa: ASSPTQTGAWETQY
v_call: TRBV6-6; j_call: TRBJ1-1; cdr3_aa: ASSLGQYTEAF
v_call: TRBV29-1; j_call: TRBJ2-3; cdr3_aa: SVSQGAGTDTQY
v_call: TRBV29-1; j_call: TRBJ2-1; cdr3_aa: SVRGTAPNEQF
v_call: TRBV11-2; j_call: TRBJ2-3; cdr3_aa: ASSSRGLSSTDTQY
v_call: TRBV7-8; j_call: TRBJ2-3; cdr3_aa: ASSSDFFSTDTQY
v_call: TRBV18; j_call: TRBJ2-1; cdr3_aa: ASSPQRVSYNEQF
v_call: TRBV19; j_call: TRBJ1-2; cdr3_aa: ASRTDRGYGYT
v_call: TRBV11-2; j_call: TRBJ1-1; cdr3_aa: ASSLGGQGVTEAF
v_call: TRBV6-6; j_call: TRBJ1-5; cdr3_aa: ASSYGGNQPQH
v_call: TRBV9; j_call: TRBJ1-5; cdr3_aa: ASSVSQSGAPQH
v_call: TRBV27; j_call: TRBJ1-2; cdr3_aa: ASRRKETGNYGYT
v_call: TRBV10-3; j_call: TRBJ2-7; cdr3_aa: ATASGSGEQY
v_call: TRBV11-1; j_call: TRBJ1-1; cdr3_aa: ASNPWTVGVGGEAF
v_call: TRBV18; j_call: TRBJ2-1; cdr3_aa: ASSPGGLGNEQF
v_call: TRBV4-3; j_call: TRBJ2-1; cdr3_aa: ASSQGLIDSTGAEQF
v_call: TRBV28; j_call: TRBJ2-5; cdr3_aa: ASSFSGQETQY
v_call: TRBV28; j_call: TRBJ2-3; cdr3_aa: ASSFFAGVTDTQY
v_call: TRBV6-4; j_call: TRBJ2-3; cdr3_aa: ASSDASGSTDTQY
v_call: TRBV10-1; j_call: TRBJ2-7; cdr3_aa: ASSRGAGYEQY
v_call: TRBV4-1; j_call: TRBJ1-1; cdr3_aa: ASSQDWGNVGTEAF
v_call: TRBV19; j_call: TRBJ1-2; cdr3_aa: ASAPREFTYGYT
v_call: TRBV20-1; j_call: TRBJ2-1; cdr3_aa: SASRDFEQF
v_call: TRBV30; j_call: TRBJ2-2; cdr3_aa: AWLTGGGTGELF
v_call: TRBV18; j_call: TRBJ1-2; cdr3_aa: ASSPGQGAYGYT
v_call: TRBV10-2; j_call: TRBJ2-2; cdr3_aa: ASSHRQSPPPGELF
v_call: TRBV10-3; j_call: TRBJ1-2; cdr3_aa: AIASAGDFYGYT
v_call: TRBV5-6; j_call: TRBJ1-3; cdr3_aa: ASSLRGVGNTIY
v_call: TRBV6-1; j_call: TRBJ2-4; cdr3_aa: ASRRTGDGNIQY